This T cell receptor (beta chain) was sequenced during a study of cytomegalovirus exposure and HLA in healthy donors. The germline CDR1 and CDR2 sequences are LGHNA and YSLEER. The junction had 6 bases not matched to a gene; V was cut back by 0 bases and J by 8 bases. The CDR3 runs 16 residues. A multiplex PCR was run with 60 Vbeta primers and 13 Jbeta primers. Repertoires were generated with immunoSEQ multiplex PCR, while TCRdb's copy carries only in-frame clones and drops some. The sample holds fewer than 200,000 clones; approximately 80% are singletons and the top ten take around 1.7%. This chain connects TRBV4-3 to TRBJ2-1; 11 bases match TRBD2. The receptor's source is a young woman in good health and CMV-seronegative. Sequencing was performed on PBMCs. The CDR3 sequence: CASSQDSSGRRDEQFF. CDR3 DNA: TGCGCCAGCAGCCAAGATTCTAGCGGGAGGAGGGATGAGCAGTTCTTC.